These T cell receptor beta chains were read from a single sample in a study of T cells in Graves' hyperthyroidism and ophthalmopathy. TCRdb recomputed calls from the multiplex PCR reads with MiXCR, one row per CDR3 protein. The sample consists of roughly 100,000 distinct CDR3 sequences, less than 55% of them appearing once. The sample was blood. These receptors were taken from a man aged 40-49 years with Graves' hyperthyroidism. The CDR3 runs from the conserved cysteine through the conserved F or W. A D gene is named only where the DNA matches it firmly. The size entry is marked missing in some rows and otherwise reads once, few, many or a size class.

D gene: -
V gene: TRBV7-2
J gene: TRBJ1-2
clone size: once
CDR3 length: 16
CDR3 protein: CASSLAPRGRGYGYTF
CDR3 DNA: TGTGCCAGCAGCTTAGCTCCCAGGGGCAGGGGATATGGCTACACCTTC

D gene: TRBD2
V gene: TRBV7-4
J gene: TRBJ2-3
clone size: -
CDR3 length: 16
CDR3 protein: CASSLRRGGGRNEQYF
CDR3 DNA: TGTGCCAGCAGCTTACGGCGGGGCGGGGGGCGTAATGAGCAGTATTTT

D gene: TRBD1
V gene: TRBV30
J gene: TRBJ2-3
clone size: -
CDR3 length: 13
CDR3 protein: CAWSVQGADTQYF
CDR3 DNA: TGTGCCTGGAGTGTCCAGGGGGCAGATACGCAGTATTTT

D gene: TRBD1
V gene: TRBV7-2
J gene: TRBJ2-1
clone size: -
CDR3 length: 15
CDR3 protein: CASSLWSGQGSEQFF
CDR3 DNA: TGTGCCAGCAGTTTATGGTCGGGACAGGGCAGTGAGCAGTTCTTC

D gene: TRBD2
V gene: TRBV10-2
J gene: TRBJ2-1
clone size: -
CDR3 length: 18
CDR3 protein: CASSGSTGTSGRAGEQFF
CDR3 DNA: TGCGCCAGCAGTGGGTCGACCGGGACTAGCGGGAGGGCCGGTGAGCAGTTCTTC

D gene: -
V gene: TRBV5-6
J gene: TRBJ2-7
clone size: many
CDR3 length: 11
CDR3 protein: CASSFRNEQYF
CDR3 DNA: TGTGCCAGCAGCTTCAGGAACGAGCAGTACTTC

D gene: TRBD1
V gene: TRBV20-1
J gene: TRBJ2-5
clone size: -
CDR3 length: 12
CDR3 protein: CSPGQGGQPQYF
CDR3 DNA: TGCAGCCCGGGACAGGGCGGGCAGCCCCAGTACTTC

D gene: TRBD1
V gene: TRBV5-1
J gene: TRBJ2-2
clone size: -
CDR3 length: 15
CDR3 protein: CASSLGRTGEGELFF
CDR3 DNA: TGCGCCAGCAGCTTGGGTCGGACAGGGGAAGGCGAGCTGTTTTTT

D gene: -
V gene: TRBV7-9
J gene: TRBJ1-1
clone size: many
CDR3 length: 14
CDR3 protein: CASSLGDLNTEAFF
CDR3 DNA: TGTGCCAGCAGCTTAGGGGACCTGAACACTGAAGCTTTCTTT

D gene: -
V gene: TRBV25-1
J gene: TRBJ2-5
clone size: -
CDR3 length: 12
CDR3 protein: CARGSPRETQYF
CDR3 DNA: TGTGCCAGAGGGTCCCCTAGGGAGACCCAGTACTTC

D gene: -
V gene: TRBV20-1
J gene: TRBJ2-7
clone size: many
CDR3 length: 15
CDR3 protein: CSASDRDHQFYEQYF
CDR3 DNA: TGCAGTGCTAGTGATCGGGACCACCAATTCTACGAGCAGTACTTC

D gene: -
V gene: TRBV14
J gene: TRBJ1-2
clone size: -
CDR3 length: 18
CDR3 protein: CASSQVSGGNEQFFGYTF
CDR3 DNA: TGTGCCAGCAGCCAAGTTAGCGGGGGCAATGAGCAGTTCTTTGGCTACACCTTC

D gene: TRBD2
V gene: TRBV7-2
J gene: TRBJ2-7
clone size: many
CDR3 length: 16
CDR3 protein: CASSFHGRDYSYEQYF
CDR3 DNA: TGTGCCAGCAGCTTCCACGGACGGGACTACTCCTACGAGCAGTACTTC

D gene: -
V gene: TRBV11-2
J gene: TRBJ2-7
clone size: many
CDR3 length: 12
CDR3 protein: CASSRGGYEQYF
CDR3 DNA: TGTGCCAGCAGCAGGGGGGGGTACGAGCAGTACTTC

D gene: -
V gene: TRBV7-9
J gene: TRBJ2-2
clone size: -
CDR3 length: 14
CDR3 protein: CASSWGVGTGELFF
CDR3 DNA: TGTGCCAGCAGCTGGGGGGTGGGAACAGGGGAGCTGTTTTTT

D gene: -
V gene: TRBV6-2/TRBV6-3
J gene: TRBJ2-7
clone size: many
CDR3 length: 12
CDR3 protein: CASSYAIYEQYF
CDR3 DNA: TGTGCCAGCAGTTACGCGATCTACGAGCAGTACTTC

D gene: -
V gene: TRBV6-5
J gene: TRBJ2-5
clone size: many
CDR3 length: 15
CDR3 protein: CASTPYAAQQETQYF
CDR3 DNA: TGTGCCAGCACCCCTTACGCTGCTCAACAAGAGACCCAGTACTTC

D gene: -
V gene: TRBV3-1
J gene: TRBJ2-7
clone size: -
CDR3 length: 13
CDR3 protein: CASSQWECYEQYF
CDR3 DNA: TGTGCCAGCAGCCAATGGGAGTGCTACGAGCAGTACTTC

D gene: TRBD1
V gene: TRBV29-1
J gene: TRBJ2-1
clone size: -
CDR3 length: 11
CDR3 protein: CSAGQGDEQFF
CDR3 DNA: TGCAGCGCAGGACAGGGCGATGAGCAGTTCTTC

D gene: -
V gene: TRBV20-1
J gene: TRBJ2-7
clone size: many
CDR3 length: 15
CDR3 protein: CSARDRVLRVYEQYF
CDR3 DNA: TGCAGTGCTAGAGATCGGGTCCTACGAGTCTACGAGCAGTACTTC

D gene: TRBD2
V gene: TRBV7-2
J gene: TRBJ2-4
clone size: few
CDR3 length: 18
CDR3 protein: CASSSPRTSGIPKNIQYF
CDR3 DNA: TGTGCCAGCAGCTCCCCCAGGACTAGCGGGATCCCCAAAAACATTCAGTACTTC

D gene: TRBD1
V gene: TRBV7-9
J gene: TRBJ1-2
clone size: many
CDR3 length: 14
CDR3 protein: CASSLPGQGGGYTF
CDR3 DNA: TGTGCCAGCAGCTTACCGGGACAGGGCGGCGGCTACACCTTC

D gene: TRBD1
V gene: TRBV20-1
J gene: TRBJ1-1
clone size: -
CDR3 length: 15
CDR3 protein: CSAQDRDRGDTEAFF
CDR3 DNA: TGCAGTGCTCAAGACCGGGACAGGGGGGACACTGAAGCTTTCTTT

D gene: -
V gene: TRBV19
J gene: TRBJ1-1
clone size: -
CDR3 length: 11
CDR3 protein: CASNLSTEAFF
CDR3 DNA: TGTGCCAGTAATTTGAGCACGGAAGCTTTCTTT

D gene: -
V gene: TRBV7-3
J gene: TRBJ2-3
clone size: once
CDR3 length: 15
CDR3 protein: CASSLEGLSEDTQYF
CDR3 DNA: TGTGCCAGCAGCTTAGAGGGTCTATCAGAGGATACGCAGTATTTT

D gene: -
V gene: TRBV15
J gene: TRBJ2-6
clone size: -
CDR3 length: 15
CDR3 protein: CATSSEARGANVLTF
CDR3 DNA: TGTGCCACCAGCAGTGAAGCGCGAGGGGCCAACGTCCTGACTTTC

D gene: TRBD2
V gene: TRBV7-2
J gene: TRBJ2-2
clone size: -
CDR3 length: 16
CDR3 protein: CASSSGLAGDPGELFF
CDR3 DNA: TGTGCCAGCAGCTCCGGACTAGCGGGAGACCCCGGGGAGCTGTTTTTT

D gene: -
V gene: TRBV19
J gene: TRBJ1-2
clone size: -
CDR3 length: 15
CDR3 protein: CASSPRGNMFYGYTF
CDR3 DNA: TGTGCCAGTAGCCCAAGGGGGAATATGTTCTATGGCTACACCTTC

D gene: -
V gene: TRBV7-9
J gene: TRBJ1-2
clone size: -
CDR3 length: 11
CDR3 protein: CASSQGLDYTF
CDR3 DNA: TGCGCCAGCAGCCAAGGACTAGACTACACCTTC

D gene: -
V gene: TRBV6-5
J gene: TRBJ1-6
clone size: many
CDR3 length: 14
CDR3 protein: CASRYQAANSPLHF
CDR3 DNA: TGTGCCAGCAGGTACCAGGCGGCAAATTCACCCCTCCACTTT

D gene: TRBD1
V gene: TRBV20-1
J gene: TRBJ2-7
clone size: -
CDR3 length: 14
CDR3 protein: CSATRDRGFAEQYF
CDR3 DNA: TGCAGTGCTACTCGGGACAGGGGTTTCGCCGAGCAGTACTTC

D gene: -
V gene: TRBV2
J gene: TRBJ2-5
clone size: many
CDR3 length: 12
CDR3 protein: CASRLAGETQYF
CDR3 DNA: TGTGCCAGCAGGTTAGCCGGGGAGACCCAGTACTTC

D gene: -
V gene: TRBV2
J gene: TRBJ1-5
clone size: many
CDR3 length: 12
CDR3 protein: CASRSGDWPQHF
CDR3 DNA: TGTGCCAGCAGATCGGGGGATTGGCCCCAGCATTTT

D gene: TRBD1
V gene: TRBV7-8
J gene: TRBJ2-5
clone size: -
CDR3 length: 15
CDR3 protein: CASSLVGTVQETQYF
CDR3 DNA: TGTGCCAGCAGCTTAGTGGGGACAGTACAAGAGACCCAGTACTTC

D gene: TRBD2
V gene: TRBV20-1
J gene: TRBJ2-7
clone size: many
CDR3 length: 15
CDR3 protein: CSARGSGGFSYEQYF
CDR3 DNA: TGCAGTGCTAGAGGAAGCGGGGGGTTCAGCTACGAGCAGTACTTC

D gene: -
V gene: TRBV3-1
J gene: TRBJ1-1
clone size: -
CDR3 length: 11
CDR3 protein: CASSQKGSAFF
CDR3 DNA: TGTGCCAGCAGCCAAAAAGGGTCGGCTTTCTTT

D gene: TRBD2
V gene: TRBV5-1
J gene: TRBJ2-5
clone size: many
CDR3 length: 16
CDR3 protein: CASSLTTSGAQETQYF
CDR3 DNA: TGCGCCAGCAGCTTGACGACTAGCGGGGCACAAGAGACCCAGTACTTC

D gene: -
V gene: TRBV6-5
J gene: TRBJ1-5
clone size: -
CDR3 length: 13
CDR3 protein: CTSRDRSNQPQHF
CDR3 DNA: TGTACTAGCAGGGATCGTAGCAATCAGCCCCAGCATTTT

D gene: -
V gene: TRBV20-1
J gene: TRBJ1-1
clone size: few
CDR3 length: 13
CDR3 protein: CSARGGLRTEAFF
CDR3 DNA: TGCAGTGCTAGGGGGGGGCTGCGCACTGAAGCTTTCTTT

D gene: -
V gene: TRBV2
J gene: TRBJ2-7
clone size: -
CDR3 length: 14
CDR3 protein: CASNEQGRGYEQYF
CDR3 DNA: TGTGCCAGCAATGAACAAGGACGGGGCTACGAGCAGTACTTC

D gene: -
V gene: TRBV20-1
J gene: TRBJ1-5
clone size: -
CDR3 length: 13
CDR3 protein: CSARVGGNQPQHF
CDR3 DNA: TGCAGTGCCAGGGTTGGGGGCAATCAGCCCCAGCATTTT

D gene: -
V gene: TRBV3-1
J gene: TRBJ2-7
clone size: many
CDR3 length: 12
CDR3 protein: CASSQIEYEQYF
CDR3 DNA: TGTGCCAGCAGCCAAATTGAATACGAGCAGTACTTC

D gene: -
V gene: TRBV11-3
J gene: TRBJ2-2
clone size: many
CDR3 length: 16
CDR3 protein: CASSLGRRGNTGELFF
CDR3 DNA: TGTGCCAGCAGCTTAGGTCGCAGGGGCAACACCGGGGAGCTGTTTTTT

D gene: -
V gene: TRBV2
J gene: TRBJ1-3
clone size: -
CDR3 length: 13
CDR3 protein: CASRAGARNTIYF
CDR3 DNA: TGTGCCAGCAGGGCCGGGGCCAGAAACACCATATATTTT

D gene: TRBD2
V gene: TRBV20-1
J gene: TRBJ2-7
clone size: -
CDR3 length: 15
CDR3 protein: CSARALTSGIGGQYF
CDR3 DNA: TGCAGTGCTAGAGCTCTGACTAGCGGGATTGGGGGGCAGTACTTC

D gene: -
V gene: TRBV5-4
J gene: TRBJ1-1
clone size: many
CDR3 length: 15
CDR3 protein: CASSPQGGQNTEAFF
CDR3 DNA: TGTGCCAGCAGCCCCCAGGGTGGGCAGAACACTGAAGCTTTCTTT

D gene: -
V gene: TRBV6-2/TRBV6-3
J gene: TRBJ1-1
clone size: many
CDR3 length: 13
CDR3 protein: CASSLSMNTEAFF
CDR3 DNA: TGTGCCAGCAGCCTCAGCATGAACACTGAAGCTTTCTTT

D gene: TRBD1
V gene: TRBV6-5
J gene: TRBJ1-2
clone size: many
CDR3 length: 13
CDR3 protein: CASSQGVAGGYTF
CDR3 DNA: TGTGCCAGCAGCCAGGGGGTGGCGGGGGGCTACACCTTC

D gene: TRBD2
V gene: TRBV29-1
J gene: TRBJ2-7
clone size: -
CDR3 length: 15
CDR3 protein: CSVEGLAGGLYEQYF
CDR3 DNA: TGCAGCGTTGAGGGACTAGCGGGGGGGCTCTACGAGCAGTACTTC

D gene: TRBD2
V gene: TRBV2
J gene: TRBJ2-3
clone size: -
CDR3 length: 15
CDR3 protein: CASSGIAGNTDTQYF
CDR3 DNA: TGTGCCAGCAGTGGGATAGCGGGGAACACAGATACGCAGTATTTT